This T cell receptor beta chain is from a study of regulatory T cells in long-lasting Graves disease (dated by TCRdb to the early 2020s). Study-level background: In the newly diagnosed Graves' disease group, patients had been taking antithyroid drugs for less than 3 months. The study was registered as a clinical trial and conducted in China. A total of approximately 35 samples underwent TCR sequencing: 13 from persistent and about 20 from newly diagnosed Graves' disease patients. Persistent Graves' disease patients were compared with newly diagnosed Graves' disease patients by peripheral blood TCR sequencing and RNA sequencing. Beyond this particular receptor, the publication reports: The study examined only peripheral blood because the primary lesion, thyroid tissue, could not be accessed. Preferential use of TRBV28, TRBJ1-2 and TRBJ2-5 was observed in persistent disease, whereas TRBV20-1 and TRBJ2-1 were favored in newly diagnosed disease. The authors noted that the small sample size was a limitation that may lower accuracy. Compared with newly diagnosed patients, patients with persistent Graves' disease had lower TCR Shannon entropy and fewer highly expanded clones, which suggests clonal expansion. More public clonotypes were shared among persistent patients (roughly 2,900) than among newly diagnosed patients (just under 1,000). Only the TCR beta chain was sequenced and analyzed.

The library was produced with multiplex PCR. For sequencing, an Illumina HiSeq 4000 was employed. TCR beta libraries were built with iRepertoire HTBI primers and Arm-PCR amplification of CDR3 regions. PCR products were gel purified before sequencing. The study's own analysis went as follows. Gene usage analysis of CDR3 amino acid clonotypes used the approximately 62 TRBV and 14 to 15 TRBJ segments found across samples. COPE and FqMerger were used to merge filtered high-quality paired reads into contigs. BLAST was used to align contigs to the IMGT TRBV, TRBD and TRBJ reference genes, and CDR3 was defined following IMGT. Any clonotype with a frequency above 0.1% was classified as a highly expanded clone. Repertoire diversity was measured by Shannon entropy, and V-J evenness by the Gini coefficient. A clonotype found in more than one individual was treated as public. The public reads were run again by TCRdb, first through fastp at Q25 and then through MiXCR, and only productive beta chains were kept. Under each unique CDR3 protein, matching rows form one entry showing the most common genes and DNA. The V and J calls here are based on TCRdb, not the publication. Here the sample has 250,000 or so distinct CDR3 sequences; 20% to 25% occur a single time. 11% to 15% of the sample lies in the top ten.

In regard to this clonotype: What this receptor recognizes is not known. Base quality data are lacking; no much larger clone is found one base away.

Trimming costs V 6 bases and J 10 bases, and their ends lie 19 bases apart. Including cysteine and phenylalanine, the CDR3 has 14 amino acids. The entry retains the CDR3 DNA only, 42 bases that are in frame from base 1. The time point label here, explained by the study, means: newly diagnosed GD, antithyroid drugs for less than 3 months. RNA was extracted from PBMCs in TRIzol for both TCR sequencing and RNA sequencing. Graves' disease was diagnosed according to American Thyroid Association guidelines. The patients came from an endocrinology department in Xi'an, China. From each patient, around 9.3 milliliters of peripheral blood was collected into an EDTA anticoagulant tube. Ficoll Paque Plus density gradient separation was used to isolate PBMCs, and no additional T cell sorting was done. RNA quality was checked with an Agilent 2100 Bioanalyzer and agarose gel, and concentration with a NanoDrop 2000.

The sequence joins TRBV12-3 or TRBV12-4 to TRBJ2-1; TRBD2 could be the D gene, as 6 bases match. This receptor was identified in a female donor with Graves disease. Sequenced material: peripheral blood mononuclear cells (PBMCs), taken at new diagnosis, from a patient treated with antithyroid drugs. The bases read TGTGCCAGCAGGACCGGACGGAAAAGCGGGGAGCAGTTCTTC. Its amino acids are CASRTGRKSGEQFF.